This entry is about one T cell receptor (beta chain). The entry originates in a study of blood T cell repertoires in COVID-19. About the study: The United States, Italy and Spain supplied acute and convalescent COVID-19 samples. Nucleic acid was either cDNA or gDNA, and it came from T cells, B-cell-depleted T cells, or PBMCs.

Original data processing: Reference gene primer amplification in the assay estimated nucleated cell counts. TCRdb's copy holds only in-frame clones and misses some; the assay was immunoSEQ multiplex PCR. From that table come the V and J calls and clone size; the DNA was used to work out D and trimming. In the table there are some 240,000 clones, around 84% of which are singletons. Germline CDR1 reads SGHTA; CDR2 reads FQGNSA. This CDR3 spans 14 amino acids. V shed 0 bases and J shed 7 bases, with 10 bases lying between them. Sequencing was carried out using peripheral blood. The genes are TRBV7-2 and TRBJ1-5, with a possible D match to TRBD1 (5 bases). This TCR was sampled from a woman aged 40 to 50 who had recovered from COVID-19. The CDR3 region has the DNA TGTGCCAGCAGCTTAGCCGGGGCGGGACAGCCCCAGCATTTT. Its protein is CASSLAGAGQPQHF.